The source of this T cell receptor beta chain is a study of OX40 agonist ivuxolimab in advanced cancers. For the study at large: Anti-PD-1, anti-PD-L1 or anti-CTLA-4 therapy given earlier was allowed, and around 40% had some. Study observations and caveats: The study observed clonal expansion of CD4+ and CD8+ blood T cells by week 6 at 0.1 to 3.0 mg/kg. Relative to CD4+ cells, CD8+ T cells on average had more expanded clones.

Assay used: immunoSEQ multiplex PCR; TCRdb lists only in-frame clones, some missing. The table lists about 64,000 clones, roughly 84% of them singletons. A note on this clone: What it binds is unknown.

CDR1 and CDR2 (germline): MNHEY, SMNVEV (reference sequence). The V segment lost 2 bases and the J segment 3 bases; nucleotides outside the gene matches: 3. The CDR3 spans 15 residues. This TCR was recovered from an adult with an advanced solid tumor such as melanoma, head and neck, liver or kidney cancer. The V call is TRBV27, the J call TRBJ2-1; 8 bases align to TRBD2. The sequencing used CD4+ or CD8+ T cells sorted from blood, collected in a trial of the OX40 agonist ivuxolimab. The CDR3 is CASSLAGGHYNEQFF. CDR3 coding DNA: TGTGCCAGCAGTTTAGCGGGGGGCCACTACAATGAGCAGTTCTTC.